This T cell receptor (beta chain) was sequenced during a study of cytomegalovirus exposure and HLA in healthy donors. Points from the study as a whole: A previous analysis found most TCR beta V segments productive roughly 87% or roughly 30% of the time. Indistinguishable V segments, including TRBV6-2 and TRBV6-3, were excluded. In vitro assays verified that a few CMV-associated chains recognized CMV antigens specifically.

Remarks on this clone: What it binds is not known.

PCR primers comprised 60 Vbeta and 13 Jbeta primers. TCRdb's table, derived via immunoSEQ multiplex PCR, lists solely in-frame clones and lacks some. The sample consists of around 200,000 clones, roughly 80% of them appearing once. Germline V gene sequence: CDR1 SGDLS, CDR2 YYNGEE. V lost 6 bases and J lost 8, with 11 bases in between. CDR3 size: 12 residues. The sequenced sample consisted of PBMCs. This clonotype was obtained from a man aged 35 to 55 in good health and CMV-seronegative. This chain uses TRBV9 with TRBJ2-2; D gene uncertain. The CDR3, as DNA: TGTGCCAGCACCCGAGCCTCAGGGGAGCTGTTTTTT. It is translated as CASTRASGELFF. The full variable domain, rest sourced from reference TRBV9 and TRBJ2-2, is DSGVTQTPKHLITATGQRVTLRCSPRSGDLSVYWYQQSLDQGLQFLIQYYNGEERAKGNILERFSAQQFPDLHSELNLSSLELGDSALYFCASTRASGELFFGEGSRLTVL.